Listed here are 15 T cell receptor beta chains from one sample, sequenced in a study of shared clonotypes between healthy human individuals. Repertoires were generated with immunoSEQ multiplex PCR, while TCRdb's copy carries only in-frame clones and drops some. The sample includes about 660,000 clones, about 74% of them seen just once. The sequencing input was memory CD4+ T cells sorted from blood. Subset of the sample: CD45RA-negative fraction. The receptors here all came from a woman aged 30 to 39 in good health.

The count of this clone is one. The genes are TRBV5-1 and TRBJ2-1; a weak D match, TRBD2 (5 bases). The germline gives CDR1 SGHRS, CDR2 YFSETQ. V was cut by 4 bases and J by 4 bases, with 15 bases left in between. The CDR3 is 15 residues long. DNA for the CDR3: TGCGCCAGCAGCCCGGACTCTACTGGTTACAATGAGCAGTTCTTC. Amino acids: CASSPDSTGYNEQFF.

The V gene is TRBV28, the J gene TRBJ1-4, with 8 nucleotides matching TRBD1. Trimming at V came to 1 base and at J to 10 bases, leaving 8 bases not matched to a gene. Germline V gene sequence: CDR1 MDHEN, CDR2 SYDVKM. The CDR3 contains 15 residues. CDR3 loop: CASSLLEQGGRKLFF. Here the CDR3 DNA reads TGTGCCAGCAGTTTATTGGAACAGGGGGGACGAAAACTGTTTTTT.

V and J are TRBV2 and TRBJ2-7; 11 positions match TRBD2. The CDR3 is 15 amino acids. Germline V gene lookup returns CDR1 SNHLY and CDR2 FYNNEI. The V gene end was trimmed by 6 bases and the J gene end by 1 base; junction bases not matched to a gene: 5. Here the CDR3 reads CASRELAGVSYEQYF. The CDR3 region has the DNA TGTGCCAGCAGGGAACTAGCGGGAGTGTCCTACGAGCAGTACTTC.

This clone was recorded a few times. The V and J genes are TRBV18 and TRBJ1-3, with TRBD1 as a possible D gene (5 bases). The ends were cut back, 3 bases at V and 0 bases at J, with 12 bases in the middle. Germline loops: CDR1 KGHSH, CDR2 LQKENI. This CDR3 has 16 residues. The CDR3 sequence: CASSPADGGSGNTIYF. CDR3 bases: TGTGCCAGCTCACCGGCAGACGGGGGCTCTGGAAACACCATATATTTT.

This chain links TRBV25-1 with TRBJ2-1; D possibly corresponds to TRBD2 (6 bases). V was cut by 1 base and J by 0 bases, with 10 bases left in between. CDR1 and CDR2 from the germline V gene are MGHDK and SYGVNS. The CDR3 sequence is 16 residues long. CDR3 sequence reads: CASSEWATSSYNEQFF. The CDR3 DNA reads TGTGCCAGCAGTGAATGGGCGACTAGCTCCTACAATGAGCAGTTCTTC. The full variable domain, rest sourced from reference TRBV25-1 and TRBJ2-1, is EADIYQTPRYLVIGTGKKITLECSQTMGHDKMYWYQQDPGMELHLIHYSYGVNSTEKGDLSSESTVSRIRTEHFPLTLESARPSHTSQYLCASSEWATSSYNEQFFGPGTRLTVL.

The chain links TRBV28 to TRBJ2-1; D might be TRBD2 (6 bases). Trimming cost V 3 bases and J 0 bases, with 9 bases left between them. Germline assignment: CDR1 MDHEN and CDR2 SYDVKM. This CDR3 spans 15 amino acids. The CDR3 DNA sequence: TGTGCCAGCAGTTTGACCGGGAGCTCCTACAATGAGCAGTTCTTC. It yields the protein CASSLTGSSYNEQFF.

This chain links TRBV13 with TRBJ1-3; the D is unclear. V gave up 4 bases and J gave up 2 bases, with 9 bases separating them. There are 14 residues in the CDR3. Germline assignment: CDR1 PRHDT and CDR2 FYEKMQ (reference sequence). The CDR3 DNA follows: TGTGCCAGCAGCTCCCGGGATCCTGGAAACACCATATATTTT. Amino acids: CASSSRDPGNTIYF.

V and J are TRBV6-5 and TRBJ2-3, with no clear D. This CDR3 region has 15 residues. V lost 0 bases and J lost 2, with 9 bases in between. Germline V lookup: CDR1 MNHEY, CDR2 SVGAGI. The CDR3 reads CASSYSGLSTDTQYF. DNA for the CDR3: TGTGCCAGCAGTTACTCCGGGCTATCCACAGATACGCAGTATTTT.

This clone came up a few times. The identical CDR3 is also encoded by other nucleotide sequences in the sample. The genes are TRBV2 and TRBJ2-1; TRBD2 is a possible D gene (6 bases). The CDR3 is 15 amino acids. Looked up from germline, CDR1 is SNHLY and CDR2 is FYNNEI. The V gene lost 4 bases and the J gene lost 0 bases, with 10 bases spanning the gap. CDR3 sequence: CASSGSGSSYNEQFF. The DNA for the CDR3 is TGTGCCAGCAGTGGCAGCGGGTCCTCCTACAATGAGCAGTTCTTC.

CDR3 sequence: CASSVQGNQPQHF. CDR3 sequence (DNA): TGTGCCAGCAGCGTACAGGGTAATCAGCCCCAGCATTTT. The genes are TRBV7-2 and TRBJ1-5; a weak D match, TRBD1 (6 bases). The CDR3 is 13 residues long. Germline CDR1 SGHTA, CDR2 FQGNSA. V was pared by 5 bases and J by 4 bases, with 9 bases between.

The chain combines TRBV4-1 with TRBJ2-1, with TRBD2 identical over 8 bases. From germline, CDR1 is MGHRA and CDR2 YSYEKL. The CDR3 has 15 residues. V gave up 1 base and J gave up 6 bases; unmatched junction bases: 5. The CDR3 reads CASSQAAGGANEQFF. Here the CDR3 DNA reads TGCGCCAGCAGCCAAGCGGCGGGAGGAGCCAATGAGCAGTTCTTC.

In this sample, this clone turned up a few times. V gene TRBV14 combines with J gene TRBJ2-5; TRBD1 or TRBD2 may be the D gene (5 bases each). Germline V gene lookup returns CDR1 SGHDN and CDR2 FVKESK. Trimming left V 0 bases short and J 1 base short, with 12 bases between. There are 16 residues in the CDR3. CDR3 region: CASSQDRGGFQETQYF. The DNA for the CDR3 is TGTGCCAGCAGCCAAGATCGGGGCGGATTCCAAGAGACCCAGTACTTC.

The chain joins TRBV28 to TRBJ1-1; D call uncertain. Trimming cost V 6 bases and J 3 bases, with 11 bases left between them. This CDR3 contains 13 residues. The V gene's germline CDR1 is MDHEN and CDR2 SYDVKM. The CDR3 DNA reads TGTGCCAGCAGAAAACAGATTTACACTGAAGCTTTCTTT. It specifies CASRKQIYTEAFF.

This chain connects TRBV19 to TRBJ2-6, with 12 bases aligning to TRBD1. Germline CDR1 is LNHDA and CDR2 is SQIVND (reference sequence). J was trimmed by 0 bases and V by 1 base; bases with no gene match: 7. The CDR3 sequence is 20 residues long. The DNA for the CDR3 is TGTGCCAGTAGTATAGCGGGACAGGGGGCGGGTGGCTCTGGGGCCAACGTCCTGACTTTC. Translating it yields CASSIAGQGAGGSGANVLTF.

The chain recombines TRBV19 with TRBJ2-1; 8 nucleotides align to TRBD2. Trimming took 4 bases from V and 5 from J; bases not matched to a gene: 4. Germline loops: CDR1 LNHDA, CDR2 SQIVND (reference sequence). The CDR3 is 14 residues long. The CDR3 loop is CASSKGLEDNEQFF. CDR3 coding DNA: TGTGCCAGTAGTAAGGGACTAGAGGACAATGAGCAGTTCTTC.